This is a list of T cell receptor beta chains from one sample in a study of shared clonotypes between healthy human individuals. Here immunoSEQ multiplex PCR was the method, and the copy in TCRdb shows in-frame clones only, minus some. The data contain about 1 million clones, roughly 80% of them singletons. The sequenced sample was memory CD4+ T cells sorted from blood. These TCRs come from a man aged 18 to 29 in good health. Each CDR3 is given with its conserved first and last residue. A D gene is named only where the DNA matches it firmly. A clone size is listed for some rows: how often the clone was seen (once, few, many), or a class if it is expanded.

v_gene,j_gene,d_gene,abundance,CDR3nt,CDR3aa
TRBV6-5,TRBJ1-2,TRBD1,once,TGTGCCAGCAGCGAGACAGGGGTTTACTATGGCTACACCTTC,CASSETGVYYGYTF
TRBV2,TRBJ2-7,-,-,TGTGCCAGCTCAGCAGGCCGCTACGAGCAGTACTTC,CASSAGRYEQYF
TRBV28,TRBJ2-7,-,-,TGTGCCAGCAGTTTATCCAGGGTCTACGAGCAGTACTTC,CASSLSRVYEQYF
TRBV19,TRBJ2-1,-,-,TGTGCCAGTAGTATTTGGCGGAATGAGCAGTTCTTC,CASSIWRNEQFF
TRBV5-1,TRBJ2-7,TRBD1,-,TGCGCCAGCAGCTTGGTGAGACCGGGACAGGGTTCCTACGAGCAGTACTTC,CASSLVRPGQGSYEQYF
TRBV27,TRBJ1-2,TRBD1,-,TGTGCCAGCAGACCATACGGGACAGGGACTGATAACTATGGCTACACCTTC,CASRPYGTGTDNYGYTF
TRBV21-1,TRBJ1-1,-,-,TGTGCCAGCAGCAAATCCGCCAGGAACACTGAAGCTTTCTTT,CASSKSARNTEAFF
TRBV7-6,TRBJ2-7,-,-,TGTGCCAGCAGCACCGGACCTGTTTCCTACGAGCAGTACTTC,CASSTGPVSYEQYF
TRBV30,TRBJ2-7,TRBD1,-,TGTGCCTGGAGTCCGGGACAGGGGTCCTACGAGCAGTACTTC,CAWSPGQGSYEQYF
TRBV2,TRBJ2-3,TRBD2,-,TGTGCCAGCAGAGTAGCGGGCCCCACAGATACGCAGTATTTT,CASRVAGPTDTQYF
TRBV6-1,TRBJ1-5,-,-,TGTGCCAGCAGTGACGCTAAAAAGGGGGTAAATCAGCCCCAGCATTTT,CASSDAKKGVNQPQHF
TRBV27,TRBJ1-1,-,-,TGTGCCAGCAGTTCCTCCGGGGGGGGATCAGCTTTCTTT,CASSSSGGGSAFF
TRBV15,TRBJ2-5,TRBD1,-,TGTGCCACCAGCAGAGATATATTGGCCGGACAGGCAGAGACCCAGTACTTC,CATSRDILAGQAETQYF
TRBV5-4,TRBJ1-5,TRBD1,-,TGTGCCAGCAGCTTGCAGGGGGCGAGTCAGCCCCAGCATTTT,CASSLQGASQPQHF
TRBV5-4,TRBJ2-5,TRBD1,-,TGTGCCAGCAGCTACCCAGGGGGCCGGCAAGAGACCCAGTACTTC,CASSYPGGRQETQYF
TRBV6-1,TRBJ1-1,-,-,TGTGCCAGCAGTGAAGAAGTCAGGAGGAACACTGAAGCTTTCTTT,CASSEEVRRNTEAFF
TRBV7-8,TRBJ1-3,-,-,TGTGCCAGCAGCGCGTCAGGGTCTACTGGAAACACCATATATTTT,CASSASGSTGNTIYF
TRBV10-3,TRBJ1-1,-,few,TGTGCCATCAGTGACTGGGGTCTAGGCACTGAAGCTTTCTTT,CAISDWGLGTEAFF
TRBV30,TRBJ2-2,-,few,TGTGCCTGGAACATGGGCGGGGAGCTGTTTTTT,CAWNMGGELFF
TRBV2,TRBJ1-1,-,few,TGTGCCAGCAGTGACCCGGATGAAGCTTTCTTT,CASSDPDEAFF
TRBV5-1,TRBJ1-5,-,once,TGCGCCAGCAGCTTGGGGGGCGCGGGGAGCAATCAGCCCCAGCATTTT,CASSLGGAGSNQPQHF
TRBV6-6,TRBJ2-1,-,-,TGTGCCAGCACCGCTAACAATGAGCAGTTCTTC,CASTANNEQFF
TRBV5-6,TRBJ2-5,-,few,TGTGCCAGCAGCCGTGGGGCAGGCACCCTGGGAGAGACCCAGTACTTC,CASSRGAGTLGETQYF
TRBV4-2,TRBJ2-3,-,few,TGTGCCAGCAGCCAAGATTTAGGCGTAGAAACAGATACGCAGTATTTT,CASSQDLGVETDTQYF
TRBV5-6,TRBJ1-1,-,-,TGTGCCAGCAGCTTGGTCGTCGATTTATGGGCTTTCTTT,CASSLVVDLWAFF
TRBV21-1,TRBJ2-7,-,-,TGTGCCAGCAGCAAAACCTACGACAGAGGGGGGGACGAGCAGTACTTC,CASSKTYDRGGDEQYF
TRBV9,TRBJ2-3,-,-,TGTGCCAGCAGCGAACTAGCAAGCACAGATACGCAGTATTTT,CASSELASTDTQYF
TRBV18,TRBJ1-1,-,-,TGTGCCAGCTCACCAACGGGGGCGGCTGAAGCTTTCTTT,CASSPTGAAEAFF
TRBV5-1,TRBJ2-5,-,once,TGCGCCAGCAGCTTGGATGGGGGGCGGGAGACCCAGTACTTC,CASSLDGGRETQYF
TRBV2,TRBJ2-7,TRBD2,-,TGTGCCAGCAGTGAATCGGGAGGGTACGAGCAGTACTTC,CASSESGGYEQYF
TRBV5-6,TRBJ1-2,-,-,TGTGCCAGCAGCTTCTACAGTGGGGACTATGGCTACACCTTC,CASSFYSGDYGYTF
TRBV10-3,TRBJ1-2,-,-,TGTGCCATCAGTGAGTCGGCGGGGAAGTATGGCTACACCTTC,CAISESAGKYGYTF
TRBV2,TRBJ2-1,TRBD2,-,TGTGCCAGCACCGGACTAGCGGGAGTGTCCTACAATGAGCAGTTCTTC,CASTGLAGVSYNEQFF
TRBV7-2,TRBJ2-6,-,many,TGTGCCAGCAGCTTAGGCACTGGGGCCAACGTCCTGACTTTC,CASSLGTGANVLTF
TRBV19,TRBJ1-5,-,few,TGTGCCAGTAGAGAGACAGGTCCAGGGCAGCCCCAGCATTTT,CASRETGPGQPQHF
TRBV5-4,TRBJ2-3,-,-,TGTGCCAGCAGCTTGGTCTTCGGTAGCACAGATACGCAGTATTTT,CASSLVFGSTDTQYF
TRBV7-9,TRBJ1-1,-,-,TGTGCCAGCAGCTTACAAGGTGCTGAAGCTTTCTTT,CASSLQGAEAFF
TRBV7-2,TRBJ2-7,-,-,TGTGCCAGCAGCTTATGGGGTTACGAGCAGTACTTC,CASSLWGYEQYF
TRBV18,TRBJ1-6,TRBD1,-,TGTGCCAGCTCACCAGGACAGGGCCCTAATTCACCCCTCCACTTT,CASSPGQGPNSPLHF
TRBV28,TRBJ2-5,TRBD1,-,TGTGCCAGCAGTTCCCCCCAGGGGGCGGAAGAGACCCAGTACTTC,CASSSPQGAEETQYF
TRBV9,TRBJ2-1,-,-,TGTGCCAGCAGCTCTGAGATAAACAATGAGCAGTTCTTC,CASSSEINNEQFF
TRBV5-8,TRBJ1-5,-,-,TGTGCCAGCAGGGACAGAGGCTCAGGAGGGGAGATCAGCCCCCAGCATTTT,CASRDRGSGGEISPQHF
TRBV5-1,TRBJ2-7,-,once,TGCGCCAGCAGCTTGGGGGCTTCCTACGAGCAGTACTTC,CASSLGASYEQYF